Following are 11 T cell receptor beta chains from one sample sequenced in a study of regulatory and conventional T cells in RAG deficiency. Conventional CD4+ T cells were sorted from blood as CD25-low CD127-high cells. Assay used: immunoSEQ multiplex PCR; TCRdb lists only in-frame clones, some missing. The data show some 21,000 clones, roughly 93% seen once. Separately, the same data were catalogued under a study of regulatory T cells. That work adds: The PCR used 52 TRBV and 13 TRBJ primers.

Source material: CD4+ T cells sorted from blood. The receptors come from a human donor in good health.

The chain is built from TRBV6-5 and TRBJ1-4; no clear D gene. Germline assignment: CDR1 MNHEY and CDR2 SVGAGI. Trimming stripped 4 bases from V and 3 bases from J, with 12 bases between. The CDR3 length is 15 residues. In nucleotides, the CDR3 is TGTGCCAGCAGTTCCGGGTGGAGGGCTAATGAAAAACTGTTTTTT. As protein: CASSSGWRANEKLFF.

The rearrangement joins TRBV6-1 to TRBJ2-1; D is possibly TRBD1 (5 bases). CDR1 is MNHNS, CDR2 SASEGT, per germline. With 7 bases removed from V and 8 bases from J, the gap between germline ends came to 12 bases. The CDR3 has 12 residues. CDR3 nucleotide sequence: TGTGCCAGCACCAACCTAGGGGATGAGCAGTTCTTC. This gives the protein CASTNLGDEQFF.

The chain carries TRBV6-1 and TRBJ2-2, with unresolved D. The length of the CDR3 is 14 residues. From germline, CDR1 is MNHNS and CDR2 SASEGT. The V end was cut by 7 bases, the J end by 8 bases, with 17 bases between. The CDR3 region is CASTFNSRAGELFF. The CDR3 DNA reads TGTGCCAGCACTTTCAATAGCAGAGCGGGGGAGCTGTTTTTT.

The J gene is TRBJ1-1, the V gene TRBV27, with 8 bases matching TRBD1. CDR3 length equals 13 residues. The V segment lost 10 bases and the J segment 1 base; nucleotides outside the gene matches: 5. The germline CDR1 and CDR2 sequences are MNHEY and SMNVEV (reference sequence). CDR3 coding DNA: TGTGCCACAAGAGGGACAGGGAACACTGAAGCTTTCTTT. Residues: CATRGTGNTEAFF.

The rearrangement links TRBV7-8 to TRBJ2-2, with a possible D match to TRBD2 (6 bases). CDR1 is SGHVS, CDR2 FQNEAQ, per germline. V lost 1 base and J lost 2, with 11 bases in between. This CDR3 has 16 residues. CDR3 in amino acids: CASSLVSDYNTGELFF. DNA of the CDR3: TGTGCCAGCAGCTTAGTTTCGGACTACAACACCGGGGAGCTGTTTTTT.

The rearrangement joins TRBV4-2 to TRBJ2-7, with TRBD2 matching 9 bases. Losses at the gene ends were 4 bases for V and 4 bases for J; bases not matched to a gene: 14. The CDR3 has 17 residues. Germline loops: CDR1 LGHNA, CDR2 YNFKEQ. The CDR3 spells CASSPFGMREGTYEQYF. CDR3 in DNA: TGTGCCAGCAGCCCTTTTGGGATGCGGGAGGGAACTTACGAGCAGTACTTC.

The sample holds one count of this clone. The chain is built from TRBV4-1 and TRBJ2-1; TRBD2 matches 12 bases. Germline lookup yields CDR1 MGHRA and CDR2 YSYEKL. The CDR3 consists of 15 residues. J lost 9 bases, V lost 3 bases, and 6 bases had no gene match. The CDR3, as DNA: TGCGCCAGCAGCCACCGACTAGCGGGAGCGGGTGAGCAGTTCTTC. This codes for CASSHRLAGAGEQFF.

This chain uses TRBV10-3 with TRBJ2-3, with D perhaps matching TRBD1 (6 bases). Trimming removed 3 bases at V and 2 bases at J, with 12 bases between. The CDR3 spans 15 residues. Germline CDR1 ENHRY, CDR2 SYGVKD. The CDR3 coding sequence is TGTGCCATCAGTGATGGCCAGGGGCCCACAGATACGCAGTATTTT. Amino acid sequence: CAISDGQGPTDTQYF.

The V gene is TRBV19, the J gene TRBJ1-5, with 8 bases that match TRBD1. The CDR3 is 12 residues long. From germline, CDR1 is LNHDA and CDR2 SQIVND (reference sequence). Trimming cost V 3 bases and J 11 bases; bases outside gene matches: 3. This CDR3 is CASSILQGAQHF. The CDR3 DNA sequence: TGTGCCAGTAGTATCCTACAGGGGGCCCAGCATTTT.

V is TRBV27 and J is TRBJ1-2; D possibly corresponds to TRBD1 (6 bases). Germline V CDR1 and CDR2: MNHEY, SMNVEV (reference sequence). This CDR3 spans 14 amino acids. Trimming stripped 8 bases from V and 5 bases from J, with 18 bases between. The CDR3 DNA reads TGTGCCAGCTCAAGGGGGAGGGCAGGGTATGGCTACACCTTC. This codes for CASSRGRAGYGYTF.

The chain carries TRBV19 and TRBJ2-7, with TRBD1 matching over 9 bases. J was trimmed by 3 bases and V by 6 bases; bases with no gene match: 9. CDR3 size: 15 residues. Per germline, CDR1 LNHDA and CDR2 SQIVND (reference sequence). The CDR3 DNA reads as TGTGCCAGTAGCCCGATGGACAGGGGCCTCTACGAGCAGTACTTC. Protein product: CASSPMDRGLYEQYF.